A single sample is the source of the 2 T cell receptor beta chains below, sequenced in a study of OX40 agonist ivuxolimab in advanced cancers. TCRdb's table, derived via immunoSEQ multiplex PCR, lists solely in-frame clones and lacks some. The sample consists of 55,000 to 65,000 clones, 87% of them appearing once. Sequenced here: CD4+ or CD8+ T cells sorted from blood, sampled in a trial of the OX40 agonist ivuxolimab. The source of these receptors is an adult with an advanced solid tumor such as melanoma, head and neck, liver or kidney cancer.

This chain joins TRBV6-5 and TRBJ2-1, with 8 nucleotides matching TRBD2. Germline lookup yields CDR1 MNHEY and CDR2 SVGAGI. V was clipped by 2 bases and J by 3 bases; unmatched bases: 0. The CDR3 sequence is 14 residues long. This CDR3 reads CASSYRGGYNEQFF. CDR3 nucleotides: TGTGCCAGCAGTTACCGGGGGGGCTACAATGAGCAGTTCTTC.

The chain couples TRBV19 to TRBJ2-7; D not resolved. Trimming shortened V by 0 bases and J by 2 bases, and 11 bases separated the two germline ends. Germline V gene sequence: CDR1 LNHDA, CDR2 SQIVND (reference sequence). CDR3 length: 15 residues. The CDR3 DNA sequence: TGTGCCAGTAGTATAGATCAATGGGAACCCTACGAGCAGTACTTC. This translates into CASSIDQWEPYEQYF.